The 22 T cell receptor beta chains in this list originate from one sample, sequenced in a study of monozygotic twins with cystic fibrosis. Measured with immunoSEQ multiplex PCR; TCRdb has only the in-frame clones, and not every one. Among over 25,000 clones listed, more than 85% were seen once. The sample comprised blood. The receptors originated from a girl aged 2-15 years with cystic fibrosis.

This rearrangement joins TRBV7-6 to TRBJ2-7; D is perhaps TRBD1 or TRBD2 (5 bases each). The CDR3 has 16 residues. V lost 3 bases to trimming and J lost 2 bases, with 17 bases between them. Germline-derived CDR1 and CDR2 are SGHVS and FNYEAQ. CDR3 in DNA: TGTGCCAGCAGCTTGACGACCAGAGGGGACCCCTACGAGCAGTACTTC. Its translation: CASSLTTRGDPYEQYF.

The chain is built from TRBV15 and TRBJ1-2; 9 nucleotides agree with TRBD1. Germline V gene lookup returns CDR1 LNHNV and CDR2 YYDKDF (reference sequence). The CDR3 is 14 amino acids. With V trimmed by 3 bases and J by 4 bases, 3 bases remained unmatched. The CDR3 is CATSSRQGGYGYTF. CDR3 in DNA: TGTGCCACCAGCAGCCGACAGGGGGGCTATGGCTACACCTTC.

The chain links TRBV29-1 to TRBJ2-1; D gene ambiguous. The CDR3 totals 17 residues. V gave up 5 bases and J gave up 1 base, with 21 bases separating them. Germline CDR1 SQVTM, CDR2 ANQGSEA. CDR3 loop: CSVPYDPALASYNEQFF. Written as DNA, the CDR3 is TGCAGCGTTCCCTATGATCCCGCACTCGCGTCCTACAATGAGCAGTTCTTC.

The chain is built from TRBV6-6 and TRBJ1-1, with 8 nucleotides matching TRBD1. CDR1 MNHNY and CDR2 SVGAGI come from the germline V gene (reference sequence). CDR3 length: 13 residues. The junction had 7 bases not matched to a gene; V was cut back by 7 bases and J by 6 bases. In nucleotides, the CDR3 is TGTGCCAGCAAGACAGGGGCTGTACCTGAAGCTTTCTTT. Protein product: CASKTGAVPEAFF.

The rearrangement joins TRBV6-6 to TRBJ1-2; D unresolved. Trimming stripped 5 bases from V and 2 bases from J, with 9 bases between. CDR1 MNHNY and CDR2 SVGAGI come from the germline V gene (reference sequence). The CDR3 is made up of 13 amino acids. The CDR3 spells CASSVERNYGYTF. CDR3 DNA sequence: TGTGCCAGCAGTGTGGAACGAAACTATGGCTACACCTTC.

The chain uses TRBV15 and TRBJ2-1; D perhaps matches TRBD2 (5 bases). This CDR3 has 11 amino acids. Germline V CDR1 and CDR2: LNHNV, YYDKDF (reference sequence). Between the trimmed V and J ends, which lost 5 bases and 13 bases, there was a span of 12 bases. The CDR3, as DNA: TGTGCCACCAGCTTAACCGGGATCCAGTTCTTC. It specifies CATSLTGIQFF.

The chain recombines TRBV7-9 with TRBJ1-6; 9 bases agree with TRBD1. Trimming removed 5 bases from V and 10 bases from J; junction bases left unmatched: 6. Germline V gives CDR1 SEHNR, CDR2 FQNEAQ (reference sequence). This CDR3 has 14 amino acids. The CDR3 region has the DNA TGTGCCAGCAGCCTAGGACAGGGGTACTCACCCCTCCACTTT. This sequence encodes CASSLGQGYSPLHF.

The genes are TRBV11-2 and TRBJ1-2, with D tentatively TRBD1 (5 bases). Per the germline V gene, CDR1 is SGHAT and CDR2 is FQNNGV. This CDR3 is built from 17 residues. V lost 1 base and J 0 bases, leaving 15 bases between the germline ends. The CDR3 bases are TGTGCCAGCAGCTTAGCGATAGACAGACTAGCTAACTATGGCTACACCTTC. It is translated as CASSLAIDRLANYGYTF.

The V call is TRBV5-4, the J call TRBJ2-5; no reliable D call. Germline CDR1 and CDR2: SGHNT and YYREEE (reference sequence). CDR3 length: 12 residues. The V and J ends lost 2 bases and 5 bases respectively, with 7 bases between them. CDR3 loop: CASSLFGETQYF. The DNA for the CDR3 is TGTGCCAGCAGCTTATTTGGTGAGACCCAGTACTTC.

This chain joins TRBV6-1 and TRBJ1-5; D is uncertain. The CDR3 contains 13 residues. The germline V gene encodes CDR1 MNHNS and CDR2 SASEGT. Trimming removed 2 bases from V and 5 bases from J, with 7 bases in between. CDR3 region: CASSETAYQPQHF. CDR3 bases: TGTGCCAGCAGTGAAACGGCGTATCAGCCCCAGCATTTT.

This clone was seen more than once but under ten times. The chain couples TRBV6-1 to TRBJ2-3; 10 bases map to TRBD2. Germline CDR1 and CDR2: MNHNS and SASEGT. The CDR3 consists of 15 residues. V was clipped by 2 bases and J by 4 bases; unmatched bases: 3. CDR3 region: CASSESSGGADTQYF. The CDR3 nucleotides read TGTGCCAGCAGTGAATCTAGCGGGGGAGCAGATACGCAGTATTTT.

This clone appeared once. The J gene is TRBJ2-1, the V gene TRBV7-2, with 14 bases matching TRBD2. Germline lookup yields CDR1 SGHTA and CDR2 FQGNSA. V lost 2 bases, J lost 7 bases, and 10 bases stayed unmatched. The CDR3 covers 18 residues. CDR3 nucleotide sequence: TGTGCCAGCAGCTTACGGGCCCCCGGGACTAGCGGGAGAAATGAGCAGTTCTTC. Its protein product is CASSLRAPGTSGRNEQFF.

V usage is TRBV10-1 and J usage is TRBJ1-1, with no clear D. The germline V gene encodes CDR1 WNHNN and CDR2 SYGVQD (reference sequence). CDR3 size: 13 residues. V was shortened by 8 bases and J by 0 bases, with 10 bases between the two germline ends. The CDR3 DNA follows: TGCGCCAGCGCGTATAACATGAACACTGAAGCTTTCTTT. This translates into CASAYNMNTEAFF.

This clone was seen just once. The CDR3, as DNA: TGTGCCAGTACCTCCATGGCCTCGGGGACCCAGTACTTC. Translation gives CASTSMASGTQYF. The V gene is TRBV19, the J gene TRBJ2-5, with D hard to call. Trimming cost V 7 bases and J 7 bases, with 16 bases left between them. Germline lookup yields CDR1 LNHDA and CDR2 SQIVND (reference sequence). The CDR3 is made up of 13 amino acids.

The rearrangement joins TRBV15 to TRBJ2-2; 7 bases align to TRBD1. The germline gives CDR1 LNHNV, CDR2 YYDKDF (reference sequence). This CDR3 contains 15 residues. Trimming cost V 6 bases and J 4 bases; bases outside gene matches: 8. The CDR3 sequence: CATRLDRVGTGELFF. CDR3 in DNA: TGTGCCACCAGGTTAGACAGGGTTGGCACCGGGGAGCTGTTTTTT.

The CDR3 sequence is CASSSPTGGPAADTQYF. CDR3 coding DNA: TGTGCCAGCAGCTCACCAACGGGGGGGCCGGCGGCAGATACGCAGTATTTT. The rearrangement links TRBV5-4 to TRBJ2-3; 8 positions match TRBD2. This CDR3 region has 17 residues. V gave up 3 bases and J gave up 4 bases; unmatched junction bases: 13. The germline V gene has CDR1 SGHNT and CDR2 YYREEE (reference sequence). The whole variable domain, filled in from reference TRBV5-4 and TRBJ2-3, reads ETGVTQSPTHLIKTRGQQVTLRCSSQSGHNTVSWYQQALGQGPQFIFQYYREEENGRGNFPPRFSGLQFPNYSSELNVNALELDDSALYLCASSSPTGGPAADTQYFGPGTRLTVL.

The chain recombines TRBV7-2 with TRBJ1-2; maybe TRBD1 (6 bases). The V and J ends lost 5 bases and 8 bases respectively, with 18 bases between them. The CDR3 is 14 amino acids. CDR1 and CDR2 (germline): SGHTA, FQGNSA. The CDR3 DNA reads TGTGCCAGCAGCCCCGGACAGCCTCCTGGGGGCTACACCTTC. Residues: CASSPGQPPGGYTF. Drawing the rest from reference TRBV7-2 and TRBJ1-2, the complete variable domain is GAGVSQSPSNKVTEKGKDVELRCDPISGHTALYWYRQSLGQGLEFLIYFQGNSAPDKSGLPSDRFSAERTGGSVSTLTIQRTQQEDSAVYLCASSPGQPPGGYTFGSGTRLTVV.

This clone was found once. The V gene is TRBV28, the J gene TRBJ1-2, with 9 bases identical to TRBD1. Germline trimming cut 4 bases from V and 8 bases from J; bases unmatched to any gene: 5. CDR1 and CDR2 (germline): MDHEN, SYDVKM. This CDR3 has 13 amino acids. The CDR3 region has the DNA TGTGCCAGCAGTTGGGGACAGGGTTACGGCTACACCTTC. This gives the protein CASSWGQGYGYTF.

This rearrangement joins TRBV5-1 to TRBJ1-2; no clear D. The germline V gene has CDR1 SGHRS and CDR2 YFSETQ. Trimming left V 4 bases short and J 0 bases short, with 13 bases between. The CDR3 loop spans 15 amino acids. CDR3 region: CASSPSWYANYGYTF. The CDR3 DNA is TGCGCCAGCAGCCCCTCATGGTATGCTAACTATGGCTACACCTTC.

This rearrangement joins TRBV6-6 to TRBJ2-7, with TRBD1 matching 8 bases. After removal of 4 bases from V and 4 bases from J, the junction contained 6 bases not matched to a gene. The germline V gene has CDR1 MNHNY and CDR2 SVGAGI (reference sequence). The CDR3 extends over 14 amino acids. The chain's CDR3 is CASSSGGTGYEQYF. CDR3 DNA: TGTGCCAGCAGTTCAGGGGGCACCGGGTACGAGCAGTACTTC.

The chain carries TRBV7-2 and TRBJ2-5, with a tentative D call TRBD2 (6 bases). The CDR3 loop spans 15 amino acids. Trimming stripped 3 bases from V and 7 bases from J, with 18 bases between. Germline V gene sequence: CDR1 SGHTA, CDR2 FQGNSA. The DNA for the CDR3 is TGTGCCAGCAGCTTGGTGGGCCCCCGGAGGGGGACCCAGTACTTC. It translates to CASSLVGPRRGTQYF.

The rearrangement uses TRBV7-3 and TRBJ2-7; D call uncertain. The V end lost 2 bases, the J end lost 3 bases, and 8 bases lay between the germline ends. The CDR3 consists of 13 residues. Per the germline V gene, CDR1 is SGHTA and CDR2 is FQGTGA. The DNA of the CDR3 is TGTGCCAGCAGCTTAGAGTTTGGCTACGAGCAGTACTTC. Protein product: CASSLEFGYEQYF.